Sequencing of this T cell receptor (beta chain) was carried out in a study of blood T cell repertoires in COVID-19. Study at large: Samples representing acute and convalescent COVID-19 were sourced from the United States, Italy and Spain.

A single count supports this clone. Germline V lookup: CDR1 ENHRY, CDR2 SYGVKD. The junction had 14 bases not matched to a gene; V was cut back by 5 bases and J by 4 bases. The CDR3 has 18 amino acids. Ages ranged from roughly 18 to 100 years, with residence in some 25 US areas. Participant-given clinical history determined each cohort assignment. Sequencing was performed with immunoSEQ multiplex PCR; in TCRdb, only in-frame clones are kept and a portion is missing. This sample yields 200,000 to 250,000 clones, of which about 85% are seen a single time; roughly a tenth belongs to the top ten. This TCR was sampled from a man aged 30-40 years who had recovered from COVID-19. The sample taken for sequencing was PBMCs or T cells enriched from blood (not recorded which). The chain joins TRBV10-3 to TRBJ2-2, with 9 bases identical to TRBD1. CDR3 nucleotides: TGTGCCATCAGTCAATCAAGCCCTTCGACAGGGGGCACCGGGGAGCTGTTTTTT. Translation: CAISQSSPSTGGTGELFF.